This TCR beta chain stems from a study of cytomegalovirus exposure and HLA in healthy donors. Findings and caveats of the study: In a later analysis, V- and J-gene trimming of beta chains associated with a DCLRE1C missense variant, replicated independently.

This CDR3 is built from 14 residues. Trimming cost V 2 bases and J 4 bases; bases outside gene matches: 3. Germline V gene sequence: CDR1 SEHNR, CDR2 FQNEAQ (reference sequence). For this clone: Its antigen is currently unknown.

The PCR employed 60 Vbeta primers together with 13 Jbeta primers. Sequencing was performed with immunoSEQ multiplex PCR; in TCRdb, only in-frame clones are kept and a portion is missing. This sample carries roughly 200,000 clones, around 82% of them seen once, and the ten largest clones take less than 3.5%. V is TRBV7-9 and J is TRBJ2-5; TRBD1 matches at 8 bases. The TCR comes from a woman in her twenties or thirties in good health and CMV-seronegative. The sample taken for sequencing was PBMCs. For the CDR3, the DNA is TGTGCCAGCAGCTTACGGACAGGGCGAGAGACCCAGTACTTC. Translated: CASSLRTGRETQYF.